In this sample, the clone carrying this T cell receptor (beta chain) turned up many times. Its cognate antigen is unknown. The sample belongs to a study of T-cell reconstitution after alpha-beta-depleted transplantation in children. The germline V gene encodes CDR1 KGHSH and CDR2 LQKENI. The CDR3 has 15 residues. The V and J ends lost 2 bases and 5 bases, in that order; junction bases with no gene match: 8. For TCRbeta, the library was prepared with unique molecular identifiers. TCRdb re-called the PCR reads through MiXCR, storing one row per CDR3 protein. The table shows roughly 250,000 distinct CDR3 sequences, with roughly 8.2% occurring only once. Whole-study results and caveats: Alpha-beta T cells about two months after transplant reportedly derived from several hundred expanded graft clones. One year post-transplant, T-cell counts and diversity were largely derived from T cells produced anew.

Sequences were derived from PBMCs, mostly from graft donor cells, sampled 180 days after TCRalphabeta/CD19-depleted stem cell transplant. This TCR came from a male patient between 5 and 17 years old who had a stem cell transplant for acute lymphoblastic leukemia, so the T cells may come from the graft donor. V is TRBV18 and J is TRBJ1-1, with TRBD1 matching over 7 bases. In DNA, the CDR3 is TGTGCCAGCTCACCAATCTCAGGGGGACGGACTGAAGCTTTCTTT. Its translation: CASSPISGGRTEAFF. Based on the CDR3 plus reference TRBV18 and TRBJ1-1, the full variable domain is NAGVMQNPRHLVRRRGQEARLRCSPMKGHSHVYWYRQLPEEGLKFMVYLQKENIIDESGMPKERFSAEFPKEGPSILRIQQVVRGDSAAYFCASSPISGGRTEAFFGQGTRLTVV.